A selection of T cell receptor beta chains follows, all from one sample in a study of cytomegalovirus exposure and HLA in healthy donors. Sequencing was performed with immunoSEQ multiplex PCR; in TCRdb, only in-frame clones are kept and a portion is missing. The sample consists of roughly 100,000 clones, over 85% of them appearing once. Sequenced input: PBMCs. The source is a young woman in good health and CMV-seronegative. CDR3s include the opening cysteine and the closing phenylalanine or tryptophan. Size tells how often a clone was seen (once, few, many) or the class of an expanded clone, and some rows leave it out.

CDR3: CASRPGQETSPLHF; size: few; J: TRBJ1-6; V: TRBV27
CDR3: CASSTYELNYEQYF; size: -; J: TRBJ2-7; V: TRBV7-2
CDR3: CASSLSPQGAGNTIYF; size: -; J: TRBJ1-3; V: TRBV27
CDR3: CASSFRFSDEQFF; size: -; J: TRBJ2-1; V: TRBV5-4
CDR3: CASRTGASGAYEQYF; size: once; J: TRBJ2-7; V: TRBV5-1
CDR3: CASSFWAGQGVFF; size: -; J: TRBJ1-1; V: TRBV5-6
CDR3: CASSLQGMNTEAFF; size: -; J: TRBJ1-1; V: TRBV5-4
CDR3: CASARPGLTNEKLFF; size: -; J: TRBJ1-4; V: TRBV7-9
CDR3: CASSLVRGGDTEAFF; size: -; J: TRBJ1-1; V: TRBV7-9
CDR3: CASSPRGNQPQHF; size: once; J: TRBJ1-5; V: TRBV7-9
CDR3: CASSQDPGAGELFF; size: -; J: TRBJ2-2; V: TRBV14
CDR3: CASSLAQTNTEAFF; size: -; J: TRBJ1-1; V: TRBV5-1
CDR3: CSVVQGKGYTF; size: -; J: TRBJ1-2; V: TRBV29-1